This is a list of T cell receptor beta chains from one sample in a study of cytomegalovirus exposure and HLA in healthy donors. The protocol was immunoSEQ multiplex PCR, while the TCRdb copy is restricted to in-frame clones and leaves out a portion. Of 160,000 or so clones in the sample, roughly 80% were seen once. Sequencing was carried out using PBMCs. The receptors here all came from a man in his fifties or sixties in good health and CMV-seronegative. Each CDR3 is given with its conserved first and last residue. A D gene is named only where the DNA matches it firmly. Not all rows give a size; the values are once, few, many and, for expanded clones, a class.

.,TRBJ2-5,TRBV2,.,TGTGCCAGCAACTTTGAGAGGGAGACCCAGTACTTC,CASNFERETQYF
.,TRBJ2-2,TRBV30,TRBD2,TGTGCCTGGAGTGTAGCGGGATCCGGGGAGCTGTTTTTT,CAWSVAGSGELFF
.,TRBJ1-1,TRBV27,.,TGTGCCAGCAGTTTAGGGGGGGCAGGGAACACTGAAGCTTTCTTT,CASSLGGAGNTEAFF
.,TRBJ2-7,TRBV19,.,TGTGCCACCGGGACTTTACTGAAGCAGTACTTC,CATGTLLKQYF
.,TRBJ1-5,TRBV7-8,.,TGTGCCAGCAGCTTAGAGCGTTCGCGGGGCAATCAGCCCCAGCATTTT,CASSLERSRGNQPQHF
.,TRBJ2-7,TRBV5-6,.,TGTGCCAGCAGCTTATTTTCATTTACTAGCTCCTACGAGCAGTACTTC,CASSLFSFTSSYEQYF
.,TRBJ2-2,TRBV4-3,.,TGCGCCAGCAGCCAAGATAGCGACACCGGGGAGCTGTTTTTT,CASSQDSDTGELFF
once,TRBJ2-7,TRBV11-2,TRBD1,TGTGCCAGCAGCTTAGAGCGGGACAGGGCCTACGAGCAGTACTTC,CASSLERDRAYEQYF
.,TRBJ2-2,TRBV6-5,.,TGTGCCAGCAGCCAGGGGGGGGAGCTGTTTTTT,CASSQGGELFF
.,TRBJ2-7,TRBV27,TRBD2,TGTGCCAGCAGTTTCTCTAGCGGGAGCTCCTACGAGCAGTACTTC,CASSFSSGSSYEQYF
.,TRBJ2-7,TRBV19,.,TGTGCCAGTAGTATAACGTACCTAAACCCGACCCACAGCAACTACGAGCAGTACTTC,CASSITYLNPTHSNYEQYF
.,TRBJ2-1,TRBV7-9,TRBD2,TGTGCCAGCAGCTTAGCGGGACTAGCGGGGAACAATGAGCAGTTCTTC,CASSLAGLAGNNEQFF
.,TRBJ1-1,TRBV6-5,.,TGTGCCAGCAGTTACTCGGAGGGGACCGCGGCTTTCTTT,CASSYSEGTAAFF
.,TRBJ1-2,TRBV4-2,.,TGTGCCAGCAGCCAAGATCGGAGGGATGCGGGGGGCTACACCTTC,CASSQDRRDAGGYTF
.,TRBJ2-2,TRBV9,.,TGTGCCAGCAGCGTGACAGGAACGAACACCGGGGAGCTGTTTTTT,CASSVTGTNTGELFF
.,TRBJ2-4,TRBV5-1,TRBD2,TGCGCCAGCAGCCCATGGGAGGATAGCGGGATTAGAAACATTCAGTACTTC,CASSPWEDSGIRNIQYF
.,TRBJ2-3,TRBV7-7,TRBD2,TGTGCTAGCAGCCAGGGACTAGCGGGGGGCAGCACAGATACGCAGTATTTT,CASSQGLAGGSTDTQYF
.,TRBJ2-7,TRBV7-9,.,TGTGCCAGCAGCTTAGGTCCCTCTCTGAGCGAGCAGTACTTC,CASSLGPSLSEQYF
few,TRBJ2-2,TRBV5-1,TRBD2,TGCGCCAGCAGCCGTGAAGCGGGGACCGGGGAGCTGTTTTTT,CASSREAGTGELFF
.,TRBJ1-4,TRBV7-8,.,TGTGCCAGCACCCCAGCGGGGGGGGGCACTAATGAAAAACTGTTTTTT,CASTPAGGGTNEKLFF
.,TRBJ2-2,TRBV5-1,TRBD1,TGCGCCAGCAGCCCCCGGGCAGGGGGTTTTGCCGGGGAGCTGTTTTTT,CASSPRAGGFAGELFF
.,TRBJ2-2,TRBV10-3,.,TGTGCCTCGACGGCGGGTTTGGGCACCGGGGAGCTGTTTTTT,CASTAGLGTGELFF
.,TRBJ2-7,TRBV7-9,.,TGTTCCAGCAGCCGTACGGGGTACGAGCAGTACTTC,CSSSRTGYEQYF
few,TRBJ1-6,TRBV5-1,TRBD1,TGCGCCAGCAGCCCGGGACAGGGGAACTCACCCCTCCACTTT,CASSPGQGNSPLHF
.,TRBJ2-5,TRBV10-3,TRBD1,TGTGCCATCAGTGAAGGGACAGGGAGGGAGGAGACCCAGTACTTC,CAISEGTGREETQYF
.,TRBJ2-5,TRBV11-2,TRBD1,TGTGCCAGCAGCCCCGTTGGGACAGGGAGTGAGACCCAGTACTTC,CASSPVGTGSETQYF
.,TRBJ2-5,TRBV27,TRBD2,TGTGCCAGCAGCCTTTCCGGGACTAGTACGTACCAAGAGACCCAGTACTTC,CASSLSGTSTYQETQYF
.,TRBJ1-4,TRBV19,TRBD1,TGTGCCAGTAGTTCGCGGGACAGGGCTAATGAAAAACTGTTTTTT,CASSSRDRANEKLFF
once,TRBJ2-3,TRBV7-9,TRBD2,TGTGCCAGCAGCTCGGAGCGACTAGCGGGGAACACAGATACGCAGTATTTT,CASSSERLAGNTDTQYF
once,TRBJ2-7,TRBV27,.,TGTGCCAGCAGTTTATCTGGCAGCTACGAGCAGTACTTC,CASSLSGSYEQYF